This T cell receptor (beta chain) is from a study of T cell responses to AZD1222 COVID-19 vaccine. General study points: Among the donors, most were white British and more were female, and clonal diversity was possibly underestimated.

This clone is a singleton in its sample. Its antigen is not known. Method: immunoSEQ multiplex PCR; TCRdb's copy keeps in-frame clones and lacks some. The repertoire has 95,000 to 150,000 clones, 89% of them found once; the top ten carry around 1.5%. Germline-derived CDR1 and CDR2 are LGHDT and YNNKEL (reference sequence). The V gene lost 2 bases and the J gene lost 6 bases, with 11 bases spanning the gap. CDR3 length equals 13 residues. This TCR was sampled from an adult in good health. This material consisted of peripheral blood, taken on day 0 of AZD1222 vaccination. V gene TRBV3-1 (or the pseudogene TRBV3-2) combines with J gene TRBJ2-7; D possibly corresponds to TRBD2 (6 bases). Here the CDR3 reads CASSQMTRSEQYF. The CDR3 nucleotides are TGTGCCAGCAGCCAAATGACTAGAAGCGAGCAGTACTTC.